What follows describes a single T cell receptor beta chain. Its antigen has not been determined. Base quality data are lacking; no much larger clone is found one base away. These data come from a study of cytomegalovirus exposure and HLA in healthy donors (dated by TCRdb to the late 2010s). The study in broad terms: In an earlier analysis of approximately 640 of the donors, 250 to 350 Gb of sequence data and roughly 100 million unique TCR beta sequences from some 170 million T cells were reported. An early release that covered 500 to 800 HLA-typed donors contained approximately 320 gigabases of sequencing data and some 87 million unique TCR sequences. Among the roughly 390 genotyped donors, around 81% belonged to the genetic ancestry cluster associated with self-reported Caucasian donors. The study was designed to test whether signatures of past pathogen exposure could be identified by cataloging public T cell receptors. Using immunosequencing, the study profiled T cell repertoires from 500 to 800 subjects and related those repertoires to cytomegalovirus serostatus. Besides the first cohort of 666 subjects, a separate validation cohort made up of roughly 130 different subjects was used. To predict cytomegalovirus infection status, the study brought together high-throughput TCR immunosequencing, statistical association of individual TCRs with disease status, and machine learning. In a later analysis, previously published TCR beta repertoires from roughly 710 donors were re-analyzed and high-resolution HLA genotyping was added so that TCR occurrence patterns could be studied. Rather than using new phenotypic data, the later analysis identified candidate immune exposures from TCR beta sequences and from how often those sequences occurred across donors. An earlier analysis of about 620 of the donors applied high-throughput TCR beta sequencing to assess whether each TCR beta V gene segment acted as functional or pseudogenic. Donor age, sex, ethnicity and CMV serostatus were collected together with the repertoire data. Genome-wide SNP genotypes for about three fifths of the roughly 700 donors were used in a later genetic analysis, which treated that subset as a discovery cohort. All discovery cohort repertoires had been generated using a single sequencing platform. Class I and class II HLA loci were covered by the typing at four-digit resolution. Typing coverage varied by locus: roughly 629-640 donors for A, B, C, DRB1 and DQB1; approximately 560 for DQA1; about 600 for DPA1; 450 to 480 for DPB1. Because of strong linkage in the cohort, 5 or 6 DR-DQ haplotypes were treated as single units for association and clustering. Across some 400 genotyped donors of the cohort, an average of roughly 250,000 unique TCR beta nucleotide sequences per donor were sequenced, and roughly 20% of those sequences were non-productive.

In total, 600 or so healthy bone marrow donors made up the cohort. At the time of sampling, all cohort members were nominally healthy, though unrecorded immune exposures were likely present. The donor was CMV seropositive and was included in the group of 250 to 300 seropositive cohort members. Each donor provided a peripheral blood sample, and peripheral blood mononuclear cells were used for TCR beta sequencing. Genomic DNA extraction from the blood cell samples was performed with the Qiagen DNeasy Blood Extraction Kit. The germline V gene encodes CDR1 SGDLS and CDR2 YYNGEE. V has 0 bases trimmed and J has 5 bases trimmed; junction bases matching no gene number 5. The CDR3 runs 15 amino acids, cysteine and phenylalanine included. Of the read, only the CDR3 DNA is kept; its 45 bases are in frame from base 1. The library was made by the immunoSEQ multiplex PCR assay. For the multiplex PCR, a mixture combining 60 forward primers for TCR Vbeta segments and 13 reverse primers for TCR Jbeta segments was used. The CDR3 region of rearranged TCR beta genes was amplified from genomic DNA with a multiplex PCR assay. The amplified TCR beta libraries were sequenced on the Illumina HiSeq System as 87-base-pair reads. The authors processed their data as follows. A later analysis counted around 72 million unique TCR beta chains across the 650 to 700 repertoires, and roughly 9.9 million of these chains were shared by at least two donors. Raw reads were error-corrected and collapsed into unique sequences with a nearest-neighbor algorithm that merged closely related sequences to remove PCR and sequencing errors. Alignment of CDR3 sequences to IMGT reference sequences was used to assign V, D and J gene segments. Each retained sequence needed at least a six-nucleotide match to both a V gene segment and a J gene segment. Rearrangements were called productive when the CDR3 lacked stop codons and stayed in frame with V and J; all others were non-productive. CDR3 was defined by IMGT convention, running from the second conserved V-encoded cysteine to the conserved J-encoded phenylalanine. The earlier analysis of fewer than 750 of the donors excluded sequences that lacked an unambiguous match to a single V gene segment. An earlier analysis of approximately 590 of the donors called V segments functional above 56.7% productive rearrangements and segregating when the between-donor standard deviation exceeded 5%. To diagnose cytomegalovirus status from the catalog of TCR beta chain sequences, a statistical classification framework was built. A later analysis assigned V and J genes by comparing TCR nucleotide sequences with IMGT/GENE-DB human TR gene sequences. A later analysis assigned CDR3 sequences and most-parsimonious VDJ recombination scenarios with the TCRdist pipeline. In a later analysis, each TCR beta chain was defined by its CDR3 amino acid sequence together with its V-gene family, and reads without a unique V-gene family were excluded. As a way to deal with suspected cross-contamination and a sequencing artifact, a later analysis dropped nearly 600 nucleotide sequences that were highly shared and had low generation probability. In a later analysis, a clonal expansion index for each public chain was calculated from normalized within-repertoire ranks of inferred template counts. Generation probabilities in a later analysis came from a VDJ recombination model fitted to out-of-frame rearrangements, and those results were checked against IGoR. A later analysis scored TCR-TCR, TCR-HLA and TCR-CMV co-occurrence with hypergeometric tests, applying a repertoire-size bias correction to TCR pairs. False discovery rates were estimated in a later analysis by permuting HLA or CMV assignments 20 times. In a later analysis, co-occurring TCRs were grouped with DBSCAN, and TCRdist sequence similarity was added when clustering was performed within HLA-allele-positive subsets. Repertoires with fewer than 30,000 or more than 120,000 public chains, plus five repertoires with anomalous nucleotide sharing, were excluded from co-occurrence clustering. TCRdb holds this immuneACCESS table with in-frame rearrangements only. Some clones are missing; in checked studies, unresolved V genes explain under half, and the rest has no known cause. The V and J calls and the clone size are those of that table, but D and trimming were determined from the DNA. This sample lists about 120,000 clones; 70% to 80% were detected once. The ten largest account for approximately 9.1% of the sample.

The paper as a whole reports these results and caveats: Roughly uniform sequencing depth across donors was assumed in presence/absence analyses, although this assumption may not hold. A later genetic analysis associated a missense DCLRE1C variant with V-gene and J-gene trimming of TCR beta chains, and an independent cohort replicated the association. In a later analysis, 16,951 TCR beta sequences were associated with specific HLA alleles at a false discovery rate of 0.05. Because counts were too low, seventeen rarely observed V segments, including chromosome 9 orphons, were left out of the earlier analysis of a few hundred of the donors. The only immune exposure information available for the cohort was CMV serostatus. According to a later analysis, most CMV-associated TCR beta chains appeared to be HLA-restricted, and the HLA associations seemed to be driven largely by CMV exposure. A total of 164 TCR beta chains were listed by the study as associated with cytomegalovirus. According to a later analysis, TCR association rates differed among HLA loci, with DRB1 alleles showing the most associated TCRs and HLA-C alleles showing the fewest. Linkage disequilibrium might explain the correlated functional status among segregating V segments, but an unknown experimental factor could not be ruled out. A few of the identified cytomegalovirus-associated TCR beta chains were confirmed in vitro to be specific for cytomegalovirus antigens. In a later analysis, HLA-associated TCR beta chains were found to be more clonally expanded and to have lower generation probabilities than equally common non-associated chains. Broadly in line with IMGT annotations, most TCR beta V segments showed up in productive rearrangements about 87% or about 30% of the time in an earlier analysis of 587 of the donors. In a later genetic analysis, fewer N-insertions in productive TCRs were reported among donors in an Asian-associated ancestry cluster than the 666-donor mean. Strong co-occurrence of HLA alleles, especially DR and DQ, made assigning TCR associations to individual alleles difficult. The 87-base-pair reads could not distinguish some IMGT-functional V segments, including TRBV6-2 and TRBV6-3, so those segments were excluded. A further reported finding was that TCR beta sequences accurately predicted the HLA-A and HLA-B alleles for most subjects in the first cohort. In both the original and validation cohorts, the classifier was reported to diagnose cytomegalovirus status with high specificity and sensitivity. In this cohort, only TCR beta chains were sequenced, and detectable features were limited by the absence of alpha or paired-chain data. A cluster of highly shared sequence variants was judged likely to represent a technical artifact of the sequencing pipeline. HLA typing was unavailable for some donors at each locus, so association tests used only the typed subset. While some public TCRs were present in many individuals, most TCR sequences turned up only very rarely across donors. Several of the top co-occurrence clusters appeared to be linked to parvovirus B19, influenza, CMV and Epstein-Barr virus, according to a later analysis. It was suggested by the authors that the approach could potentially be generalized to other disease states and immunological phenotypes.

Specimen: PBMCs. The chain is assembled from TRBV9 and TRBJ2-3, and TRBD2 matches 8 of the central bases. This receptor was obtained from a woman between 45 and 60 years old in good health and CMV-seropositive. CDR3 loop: CASSVEAGVRDTQYF. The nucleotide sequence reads TGTGCCAGCAGCGTAGAAGCGGGAGTACGAGATACGCAGTATTTT.